The source of this T cell receptor beta chain is a study of post-analysis software for immune sequencing data (dated by TCRdb to between 2014 and 2017). Broadly, across the study: Relapsing-remitting, secondary progressive and progressive-relapsing multiple sclerosis were recorded as disease courses, and subtype annotation was lacking for some patients. The patient repertoires were set against roughly eleven previously published healthy control repertoires from donors whose ages ranged from about 6 to 25 years. A subset of samples was prepared in parallel using single-end sample barcoding, then pooled and co-amplified after Illumina adapter ligation. On the study overall, not on this receptor specifically: The control group was slightly older than the multiple sclerosis patient group. Compared with controls, multiple sclerosis patients had significantly lower normalized Chao1 diversity, a finding suggesting substantial peripheral T-cell clonal expansion. Direct clustering with F measure revealed strong co-clustering of samples prepared in the same batch, which led to a batch-effect correction. Patients showed significantly higher frequencies than controls for a handful of TRBV segments, among them TRBV5-6, TRBV5-1 and TRBV20-1.

This clonotype was seen a few times. Its antigen target is currently unknown. Base qualities are not at hand, and no much larger clone is one base apart. Library construction relied on PCR. Sequencing was carried out with an Illumina HiSeq 2500. To reduce PCR and sequencing biases, unique molecular identifiers were incorporated into the TCR beta cDNA libraries. Every 1 to 10 million input T cells yielded approximately 500,000 cDNA molecules, meaning each molecule approximated one T cell. Patient libraries were prepared and sequenced with the same protocol used for the earlier healthy control dataset. Samples belonging to the same batch were prepared together, multiplexed and sequenced on a shared HiSeq lane. Under the source paper's analysis protocol: Raw barcoded reads were processed with MIGEC, discarding single-read molecular identifier groups before consensus assembly and CDR3 extraction. Clonotype tables were post-analysed with VDJtools, normalizing diversity by down-sampling all datasets to the smallest sample size. In repertoire overlap clustering, CDR3 amino acid sequences, but not nucleotide sequences, were matched to correct batch-related cross-sample contamination. In-frame beta chains were kept once TCRdb had trimmed the public reads at Q25 with fastp and called clones with MiXCR. Entries are consolidated by CDR3 protein sequence, retaining the most common genes and DNA. These V and J calls are TCRdb output, not the study's own analysis. This sample holds roughly 650,000 distinct CDR3 sequences; roughly three fifths were observed only once. In total, the top ten clones hold roughly 12% of the sample.

V and J lose 4 bases and 3 bases, and a span of 12 bases separates them. The CDR3 runs 14 residues from the cysteine to the phenylalanine. Left in the record is the CDR3 DNA by itself, 42 bases read in frame from the first base. CDR1 and CDR2, per the germline V gene, are SGHTA and FQGNSA. To demonstrate the VDJtools post-analysis software, the study profiled TCR beta repertoires from the peripheral blood of 13 young patients with multiple sclerosis. The patients with multiple sclerosis were children and adolescents between roughly 6 and 17 years of age. This clonotype was obtained from a girl aged 2 to 9 with multiple sclerosis. The chain employs TRBV7-2 and TRBJ1-2, with TRBD1 perhaps the D gene, on 5 matching bases. What was sequenced was blood. The sequence in DNA is TGTGCCAGCAGCTCCCAGGGAAGCGACTATGGCTACACCTTC. It translates as CASSSQGSDYGYTF.